The 25 T cell receptor beta chains below come from one sample, sequenced in a study of somatic mutations in cytotoxic T cells in rheumatoid arthritis. Repertoires were generated with immunoSEQ multiplex PCR, while TCRdb's copy carries only in-frame clones and drops some. The sample lists almost 8,500 clones; under 80% were seen once. Sequencing used CD8+ T cells sorted from blood. The receptors derive from an adult with rheumatoid arthritis.

J is TRBJ2-1 and V is TRBV9, with 9 positions matching TRBD2. Germline V gives CDR1 SGDLS, CDR2 YYNGEE. V was pared by 4 bases and J by 6 bases, with 8 bases of the junction left unmatched. This CDR3 contains 15 residues. CDR3 sequence reads: CASSRSAAGGNEQFF. CDR3 bases: TGTGCCAGCAGCCGTAGCGCAGCGGGGGGCAATGAGCAGTTCTTC.

This clone occurred a few times. The chain links TRBV6-1 to TRBJ2-5; 7 bases align to TRBD1. Germline V gene lookup returns CDR1 MNHNS and CDR2 SASEGT. CDR3 length: 15 amino acids. With 4 bases clipped from V and 1 base from J, the junction kept 6 bases outside the gene matches. For the CDR3, the DNA is TGTGCCAGCAGTGCAGAGACAGGGACCCAAGAGACCCAGTACTTC. This codes for CASSAETGTQETQYF.

The chain combines TRBV28 with TRBJ1-5; D call uncertain. The CDR3 runs 15 residues. Per germline, CDR1 MDHEN and CDR2 SYDVKM. V lost 3 bases, J lost 2 bases, and 11 bases lay in between. The CDR3 nucleotides read TGTGCCAGCAGTTTCTCGGGTAGGGGCAATCAGCCCCAGCATTTT. As protein: CASSFSGRGNQPQHF.

The chain carries TRBV7-9 and TRBJ2-7; TRBD2 matches at 7 bases. Germline trimming cut 0 bases from V and 3 bases from J; bases unmatched to any gene: 2. Germline CDR1 reads SEHNR; CDR2 reads FQNEAQ (reference sequence). The CDR3 runs to 14 residues. CDR3 protein: CASSLAGGGYEQYF. The CDR3 nucleotides read TGTGCCAGCAGCTTAGCGGGGGGGGGCTACGAGCAGTACTTC.

This clone was seen more than once but under ten times. The rearrangement uses TRBV28 and TRBJ2-7; 9 nucleotides line up with TRBD1. The CDR3 runs to 16 residues. With V trimmed by 3 bases and J by 1 base, 7 bases remained unmatched. CDR1 is MDHEN and CDR2 is SYDVKM in the germline V gene. The CDR3 spells CASSFLEQGASYEQYF. The CDR3 region has the DNA TGTGCCAGCAGTTTTCTGGAACAGGGGGCTTCCTACGAGCAGTACTTC.

This sequence joins TRBV9 and TRBJ1-2, with unresolved D. V lost 2 bases, J lost 2 bases, and 13 bases lay in between. The CDR3 consists of 15 residues. CDR1 is SGDLS, CDR2 YYNGEE, per germline. CDR3 protein: CASSVHRALNYGYTF. In DNA form, the CDR3 reads TGTGCCAGCAGCGTCCACAGAGCCCTAAACTATGGCTACACCTTC.

This clone has only a few counts. The J gene is TRBJ2-7, the V gene TRBV27; 11 nucleotides agree with TRBD2. The CDR3 loop spans 14 amino acids. V lost 3 bases, J lost 6 bases, and 4 bases stayed unmatched. From germline, CDR1 is MNHEY and CDR2 SMNVEV (reference sequence). The CDR3 DNA sequence: TGTGCCAGCAGTTTCGGGACTAGCGGAAGCGAGCAGTACTTC. Protein: CASSFGTSGSEQYF.

This chain links TRBV19 with TRBJ2-7, with TRBD2 matching 8 bases. V was clipped by 5 bases and J by 3 bases; unmatched bases: 9. The V gene's germline CDR1 is LNHDA and CDR2 SQIVND (reference sequence). The CDR3 consists of 15 residues. CDR3 region: CASSFRGAGDYEQYF. DNA for the CDR3: TGTGCCAGTAGTTTCCGAGGAGCGGGAGACTACGAGCAGTACTTC.

The rearrangement uses TRBV6-5 and TRBJ1-5, with 8 bases that match TRBD1. Trimming cost V 5 bases and J 2 bases; bases outside gene matches: 5. CDR1 and CDR2 (germline): MNHEY, SVGAGI. This CDR3 spans 15 amino acids. The CDR3 reads CASSARGLGNQPQHF. In nucleotides, the CDR3 is TGTGCCAGCAGTGCCAGGGGGCTAGGCAATCAGCCCCAGCATTTT.

The rearrangement links TRBV7-8 to TRBJ2-1; 8 bases line up with TRBD2. This CDR3 comprises 15 residues. Germline V gene sequence: CDR1 SGHVS, CDR2 FQNEAQ. The V segment lost 2 bases and the J segment 14 bases; nucleotides outside the gene matches: 14. The CDR3 bases are TGTGCCAGCAGCTTATCAAAAATGACGGAGACTAGCGAGTTCTTC. Translation: CASSLSKMTETSEFF. Complete variable domain (other parts from reference TRBV7-8 and TRBJ2-1): GAGVSQSPRYKVAKRGQDVALRCDPISGHVSLFWYQQALGQGPEFLTYFQNEAQLDKSGLPSDRFFAERPEGSVSTLKIQRTQQEDSAVYLCASSLSKMTETSEFFGPGTRLTVL.

CDR3 coding DNA: TGTGCCAGCAGCGTAGGGGTGGATCCCAGGGACACCGGGGAGCTGTTTTTT. It yields the protein CASSVGVDPRDTGELFF. V is TRBV9 and J is TRBJ2-2; D possibly corresponds to TRBD1 (5 bases). The length of the CDR3 is 17 residues. CDR1 is SGDLS and CDR2 is YYNGEE in the germline V gene. With 0 bases removed from V and 3 bases from J, the gap between germline ends came to 15 bases.

The chain has TRBV7-3 and TRBJ2-1; D could derive from TRBD1 or TRBD2 (5 bases each). Germline CDR1 SGHTA, CDR2 FQGTGA. Deletions cut 5 bases from V and 6 bases from J, with 17 bases between. CDR3 size: 15 residues. Here the CDR3 reads CASSPGLNVVNEQFF. The CDR3 DNA reads TGTGCCAGCAGCCCGGGGCTTAATGTAGTCAATGAGCAGTTCTTC.

The V and J genes are TRBV19 and TRBJ1-2; TRBD1 matches 7 bases. CDR1 is LNHDA, CDR2 SQIVND, per germline (reference sequence). V shed 3 bases and J 0 bases; nucleotides not matched to a gene: 7. CDR3 length equals 16 residues. The CDR3 loop is CASSIGPGTANYGYTF. CDR3 sequence (DNA): TGTGCCAGTAGTATTGGGCCCGGGACAGCTAACTATGGCTACACCTTC.

The CDR3 bases are TGTGCCAGCAGTTACTCTTACAATGAGCAGTTCTTC. Translated, it gives CASSYSYNEQFF. The chain uses TRBV6-6 and TRBJ2-1; D is uncertain. Germline loops: CDR1 MNHNY, CDR2 SVGAGI (reference sequence). Trimming took off 0 bases at V and 4 bases at J, with 1 base between the two ends. This CDR3 has 12 amino acids.

This chain joins TRBV28 and TRBJ2-5; TRBD2 is a possible D gene (5 bases). The last part of the DNA fits TRBJ2-7 better; the J call may be wrong. CDR1 is MDHEN, CDR2 SYDVKM, per germline. The CDR3 is 14 amino acids. CDR3 coding DNA: TGTGCCAGCAGCGTTTCGCGGGCCCCCTACGAGCAGTACTTC. Translating it yields CASSVSRAPYEQYF.

The genes are TRBV7-3 and TRBJ2-3; 16 bases agree with TRBD2. Germline CDR1 and CDR2: SGHTA and FQGTGA. The CDR3 runs to 19 residues. The V and J ends lost 1 base and 3 bases, in that order; junction bases with no gene match: 7. The CDR3 reads CASSLNPGLAGGQTDTQYF. The CDR3 nucleotides read TGTGCCAGCAGCTTAAATCCGGGACTAGCGGGGGGGCAGACAGATACGCAGTATTTT.

V usage is TRBV29-1 and J usage is TRBJ2-5; D is uncertain. This CDR3 is 12 amino acids long. Germline CDR1 is SQVTM and CDR2 is ANQGSEA. V was cut by 5 bases and J by 5 bases, with 12 bases left in between. The CDR3 DNA follows: TGCAGCGTTCGGGCCGTAGGGGAGACCCAGTACTTC. Encoded protein: CSVRAVGETQYF.

J is TRBJ2-5 and V is TRBV6-1; 11 bases map to TRBD1. The CDR3 covers 13 residues. Losses at the gene ends were 8 bases for V and 5 bases for J; bases not matched to a gene: 4. Germline assignment: CDR1 MNHNS and CDR2 SASEGT. The CDR3 loop is CASGQGAWETQYF. The CDR3 DNA reads as TGTGCCAGCGGACAGGGGGCATGGGAGACCCAGTACTTC.

The chain carries TRBV12-5 and TRBJ2-4, with 10 nucleotides matching TRBD1. Germline values: CDR1 LGHNT, CDR2 FRNRAP. The CDR3 has 19 residues. V shed 4 bases and J 1 base; nucleotides not matched to a gene: 13. CDR3 sequence: CASGSPGQGRPRAKNIQYF. CDR3 nucleotide sequence: TGTGCTAGTGGTTCACCGGGACAGGGGAGACCTCGCGCCAAAAACATTCAGTACTTC.

The rearrangement uses TRBV7-2 and TRBJ1-1, with 7 positions matching TRBD1. Germline V gene lookup returns CDR1 SGHTA and CDR2 FQGNSA. The J segment lost 4 bases and the V segment lost 2 bases, leaving 1 base of the junction unmatched. There are 13 residues in the CDR3. The CDR3 spells CASSLRGLTEAFF. The CDR3 DNA sequence: TGTGCCAGCAGCTTAAGGGGGCTCACTGAAGCTTTCTTT.

V gene TRBV7-9 combines with J gene TRBJ1-1, with 7 bases aligning to TRBD1. The J segment lost 3 bases and the V segment lost 4 bases, leaving 5 bases of the junction unmatched. Per the germline V gene, CDR1 is SEHNR and CDR2 is FQNEAQ (reference sequence). The CDR3 spans 14 residues. In DNA form, the CDR3 reads TGTGCCAGCAGCTCCTGGACAGGAGACACTGAAGCTTTCTTT. This translates into CASSSWTGDTEAFF.

This clone has a single count. The V and J genes are TRBV20-1 and TRBJ2-1; D unclear. The CDR3 is 10 amino acids. V lost 1 base and J 13 bases, leaving 8 bases between the germline ends. Germline CDR1 and CDR2: DFQATT and SNEGSKA (reference sequence). CDR3 DNA: TGCAGTGCTAGAGTAAGGGATCAGTTCTTC. Translated, it gives CSARVRDQFF.

The rearrangement links TRBV6-5 to TRBJ2-3; the match to TRBD2 covers 7 bases. In germline, CDR1 is MNHEY, CDR2 SVGAGI. V trimming: 7 bases; J trimming: 2 bases; junction bases outside the gene matches: 6. The CDR3 contains 14 residues. Here the CDR3 reads CASKAGLITDTQYF. The DNA for the CDR3 is TGTGCCAGCAAAGCGGGACTAATCACAGATACGCAGTATTTT.

The gene calls are TRBV5-1 and TRBJ2-5; D ambiguous. CDR3 length: 15 amino acids. The V gene lost 2 bases and the J gene lost 0 bases, with 11 bases spanning the gap. The V gene's germline CDR1 is SGHRS and CDR2 YFSETQ. Here the CDR3 reads CASSLWAGNQETQYF. The CDR3 DNA follows: TGCGCCAGCAGCTTATGGGCAGGCAACCAAGAGACCCAGTACTTC. Filled out from reference TRBV5-1 and TRBJ2-5, the complete variable domain reads KAGVTQTPRYLIKTRGQQVTLSCSPISGHRSVSWYQQTPGQGLQFLFEYFSETQRNKGNFPGRFSGRQFSNSRSEMNVSTLELGDSALYLCASSLWAGNQETQYFGPGTRLLVL.

The rearrangement joins TRBV5-6 to TRBJ2-3; the D gene could be TRBD1 or TRBD2 (5 bases each). The CDR3 consists of 12 residues. V lost 2 bases and J 8 bases, leaving 9 bases between the germline ends. CDR1 and CDR2 (germline): SGHDT, YYEEEE. Here the CDR3 DNA reads TGTGCCAGCAGCTTTGAGAGGGGTACGCAGTATTTT. Encoded protein: CASSFERGTQYF.